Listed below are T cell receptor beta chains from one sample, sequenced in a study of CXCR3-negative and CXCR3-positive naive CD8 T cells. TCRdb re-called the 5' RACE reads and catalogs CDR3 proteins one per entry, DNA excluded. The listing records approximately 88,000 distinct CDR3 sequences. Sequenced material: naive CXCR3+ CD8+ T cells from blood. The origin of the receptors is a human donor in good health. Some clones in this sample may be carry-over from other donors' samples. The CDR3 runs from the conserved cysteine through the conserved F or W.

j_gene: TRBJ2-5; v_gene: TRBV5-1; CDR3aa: CASSSGDSRETQYF
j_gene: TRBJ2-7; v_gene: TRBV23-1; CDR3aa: CASSKQGLGYYEQYF
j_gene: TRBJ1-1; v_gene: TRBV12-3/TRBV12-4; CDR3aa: CASSQGDTEAFF
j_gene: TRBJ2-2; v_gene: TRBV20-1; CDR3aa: CSARDETSGHTGELFF
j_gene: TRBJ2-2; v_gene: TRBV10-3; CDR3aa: CAISPGLEFTGELFF
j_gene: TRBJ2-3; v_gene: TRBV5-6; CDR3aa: CASSLGPGPRRAADTQYF
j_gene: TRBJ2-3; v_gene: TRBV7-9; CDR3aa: CASSFGFPVIPERSTDTQYF
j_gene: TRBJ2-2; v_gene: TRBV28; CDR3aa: CASRTTLRVNTGELFF
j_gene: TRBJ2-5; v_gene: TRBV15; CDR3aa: CATSTPPRETQYF
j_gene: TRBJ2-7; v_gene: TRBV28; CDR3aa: CASSFIGGAYEQYF
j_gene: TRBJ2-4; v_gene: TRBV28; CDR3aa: CASSFPSGAKWNIQYF
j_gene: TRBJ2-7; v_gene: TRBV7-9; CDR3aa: CASSLARAELTYEQYF
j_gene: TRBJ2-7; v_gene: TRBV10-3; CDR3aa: CAILGQKDEQYF
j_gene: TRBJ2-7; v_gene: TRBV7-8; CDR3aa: CASSSYRGLLGEQYF
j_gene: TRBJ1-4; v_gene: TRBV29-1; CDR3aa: CSVDAGVGLFF
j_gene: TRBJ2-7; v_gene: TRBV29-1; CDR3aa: CSVVTGGPYEQYF
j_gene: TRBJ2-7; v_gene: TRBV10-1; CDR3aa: CASGDSYEQYF
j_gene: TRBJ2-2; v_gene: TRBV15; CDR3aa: CATSRRIITANTGELFF
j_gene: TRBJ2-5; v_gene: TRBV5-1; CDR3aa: CASSWTFEETQYF
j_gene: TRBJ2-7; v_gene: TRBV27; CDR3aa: CASSLSGAYEQYF
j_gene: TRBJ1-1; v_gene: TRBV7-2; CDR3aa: CASSLTGGKGTEAFF
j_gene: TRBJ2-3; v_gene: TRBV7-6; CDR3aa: CASSKTLTDTQYF
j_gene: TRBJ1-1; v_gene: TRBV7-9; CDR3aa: CASSLEGDQVF
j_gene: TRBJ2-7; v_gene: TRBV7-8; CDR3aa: CASSLLASGNGEQYF
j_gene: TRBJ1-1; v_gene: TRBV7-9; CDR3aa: CASSWEDTEAFF
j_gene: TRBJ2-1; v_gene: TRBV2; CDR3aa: CARGGINEQFF
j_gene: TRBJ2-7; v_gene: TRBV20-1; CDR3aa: CSATHRDRSSYEQYF
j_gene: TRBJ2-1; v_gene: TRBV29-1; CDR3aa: CSVDHPSKYNEQFF
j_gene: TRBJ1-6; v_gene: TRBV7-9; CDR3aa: CASSLGGAPSPLHF
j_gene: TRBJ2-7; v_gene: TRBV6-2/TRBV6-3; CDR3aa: CASSYSLDLYEQYF
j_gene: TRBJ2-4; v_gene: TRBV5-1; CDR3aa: CASSHLGGGDYVAKNIQYF
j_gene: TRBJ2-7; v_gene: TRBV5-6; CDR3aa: CASSLGARQYF
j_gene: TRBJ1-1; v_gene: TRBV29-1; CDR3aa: CSVADGMNTEAFF
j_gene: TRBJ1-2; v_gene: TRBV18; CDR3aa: CASSPGVAGYTF
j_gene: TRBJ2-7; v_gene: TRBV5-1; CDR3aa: CASSFRTGSYEQYF
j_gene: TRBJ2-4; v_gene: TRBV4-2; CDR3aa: CASSQDRVSQYF
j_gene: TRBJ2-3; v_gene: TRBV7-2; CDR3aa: CASSPGLAGGSTDTQYF
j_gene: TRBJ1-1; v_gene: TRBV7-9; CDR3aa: CAIAVGTEAFF
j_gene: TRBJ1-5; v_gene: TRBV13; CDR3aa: CASSLAGDQPQHF
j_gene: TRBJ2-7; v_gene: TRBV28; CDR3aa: CASSSGTGLPYEQYF
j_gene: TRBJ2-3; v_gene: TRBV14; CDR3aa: CASSQDWGTPSTDTQYF
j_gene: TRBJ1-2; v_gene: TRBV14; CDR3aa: CASSQGAQGANYGYTF
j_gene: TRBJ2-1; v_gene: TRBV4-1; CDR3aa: CASSQEAGWSNEQFF
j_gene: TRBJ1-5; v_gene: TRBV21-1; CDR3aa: CASSKQGVPNQPQHF
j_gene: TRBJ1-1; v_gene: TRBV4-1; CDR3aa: CASSQDWGESKWGTEAFF
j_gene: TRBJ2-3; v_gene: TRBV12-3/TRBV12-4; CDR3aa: CASSLKLSTDTQYF
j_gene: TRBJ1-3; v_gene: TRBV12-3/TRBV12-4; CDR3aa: CASNPDGRQGAGNTIYF
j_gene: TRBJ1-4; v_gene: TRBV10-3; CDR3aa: CAISESLTTNEKLFF
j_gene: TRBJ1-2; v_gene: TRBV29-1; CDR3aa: CSVEDGAEATHYGYTF
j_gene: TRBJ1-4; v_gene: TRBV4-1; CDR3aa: CASSQEGDPNEKLFF
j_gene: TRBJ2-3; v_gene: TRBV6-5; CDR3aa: CASSGRNLRDTQYF
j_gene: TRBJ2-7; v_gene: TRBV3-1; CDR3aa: CASSKERGPYEQYF
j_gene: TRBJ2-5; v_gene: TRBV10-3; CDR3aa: CAISESVELRETQYF
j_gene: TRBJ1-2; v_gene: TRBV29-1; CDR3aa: CSVERDYGYTF
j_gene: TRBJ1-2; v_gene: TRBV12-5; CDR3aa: CASGSDSTRYTF